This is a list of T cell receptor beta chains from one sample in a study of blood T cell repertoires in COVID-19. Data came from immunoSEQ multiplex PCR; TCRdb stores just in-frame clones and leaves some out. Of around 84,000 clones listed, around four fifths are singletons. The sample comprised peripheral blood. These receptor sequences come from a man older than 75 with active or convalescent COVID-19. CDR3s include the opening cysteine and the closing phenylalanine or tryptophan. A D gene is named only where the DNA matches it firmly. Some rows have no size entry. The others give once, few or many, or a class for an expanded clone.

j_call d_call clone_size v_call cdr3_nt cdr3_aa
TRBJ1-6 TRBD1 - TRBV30 TGTGCCTGGTCGGGACAGATCTCCTATAATTCACCCCTCCACTTT CAWSGQISYNSPLHF
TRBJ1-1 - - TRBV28 TGTGCCAGCAGTTTCGCAGGGACAAACACTGAAGCTTTCTTT CASSFAGTNTEAFF
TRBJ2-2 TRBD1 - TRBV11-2 TGTGCCAGCCGGAAGGACAGGGCGGACACCGGGGAGCTGTTTTTT CASRKDRADTGELFF
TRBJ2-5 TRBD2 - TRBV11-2 TGTGCCAGCAGCGGAACTAGCGGCCCCCCCCAAGAGACCCAGTACTTC CASSGTSGPPQETQYF
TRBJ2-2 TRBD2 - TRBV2 TGTGCCAGCACTAGCGGGAGGGCGGGCACCGGGGAGCTGTTTTTT CASTSGRAGTGELFF
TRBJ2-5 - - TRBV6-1 TGTGCCAGCAGTGAAGCGCTAAGTTCTAGGGGCCAAGAGACCCAGTACTTC CASSEALSSRGQETQYF
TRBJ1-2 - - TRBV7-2 TGTGCCAGCAGCGCAACAAATAACTATGGCTACACCTTC CASSATNNYGYTF
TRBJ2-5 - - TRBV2 TGTGCCAGCAGTGAGAGGCTGAGATTTCAAGAGACCCAGTACTTC CASSERLRFQETQYF
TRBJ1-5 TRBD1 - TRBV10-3 TGTGCCATCAGTGAGTCGTCAGGGGGCCTCGGCAATCAGCCCCAGCATTTT CAISESSGGLGNQPQHF
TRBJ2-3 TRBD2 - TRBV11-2 TGTGCCAGCAGCTTCGCGCTAGCGGCAGATACGCAGTATTTT CASSFALAADTQYF
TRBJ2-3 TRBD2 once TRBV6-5 TGTGCCAGCGGGAAGGCGGGAGTGATAGATACGCAGTATTTT CASGKAGVIDTQYF